This TCR beta chain was captured in a study of Tregs in tolerant kidney transplant recipients. Data came from immunoSEQ multiplex PCR; TCRdb stores just in-frame clones and leaves some out. This table holds under 300,000 clones, around 82% found once. Unstimulated regulatory T cells (CD4+CD25+CD127-), CD4+CD25- non-regulatory cells, CD4 and CD8 cells were FACS-sorted from thawed PBMCs. CDR3 size: 19 residues. V shed 2 bases and J 1 base; nucleotides not matched to a gene: 13. Germline V CDR1 and CDR2: LGHNT, FRNRAP. Comment on this clone: Its specificity is unknown.

Study results and limitations: Validation in larger populations is needed because few patients were studied. Expanding Tregs on activated donor B cells appeared to best identify donor-specific TCRbeta clones. Biological reproducibility was not directly addressed, but technical replication error appeared minimal.

The sequence came from a human donor in good health. The gene calls are TRBV12-5 and TRBJ2-4, with 8 positions matching TRBD2. The sequenced sample was CD4+ T cells from blood. The CDR3 nucleotides are TGTGCTAGTGGTTTGCCAAAGCGGGAGAGGGGTCTGGCCAAAAACATTCAGTACTTC. Its protein product is CASGLPKRERGLAKNIQYF.